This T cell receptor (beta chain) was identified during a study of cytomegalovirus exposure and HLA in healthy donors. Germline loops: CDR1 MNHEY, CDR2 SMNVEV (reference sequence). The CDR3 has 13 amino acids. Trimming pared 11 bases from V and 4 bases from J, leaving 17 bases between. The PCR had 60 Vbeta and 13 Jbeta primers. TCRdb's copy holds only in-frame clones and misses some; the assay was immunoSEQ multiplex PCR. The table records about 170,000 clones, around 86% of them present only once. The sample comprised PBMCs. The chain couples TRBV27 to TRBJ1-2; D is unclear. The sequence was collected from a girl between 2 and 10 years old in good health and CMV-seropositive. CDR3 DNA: TGTGCCTCCGCAAGTTGGCAGTTCTATGGCTACACCTTC. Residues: CASASWQFYGYTF.